This passage covers 11 T cell receptor beta chains from one sample sequenced in a study of graft-versus-host responses after intestinal transplantation. Antigens for these TCRs are unknown. Generated by immunoSEQ multiplex PCR, the TCRdb table keeps only in-frame clones and is missing some. The table has about 100,000 clones, about 90% seen once. Source: unstimulated CD4+ T cells sorted from spleen or lymph node cells, taken before transplant. These receptors were collected from a human donor who was the organ donor for an intestinal transplant.

This clone has a handful of counts. The genes are TRBV7-9 and TRBJ2-7; D gene uncertain. The CDR3 has 14 amino acids. Trimming removed 5 bases from V and 5 bases from J, with 16 bases in between. Per germline, CDR1 SEHNR and CDR2 FQNEAQ (reference sequence). The CDR3 DNA follows: TGTGCCAGCAGCCACGGTGCGGTGCTAAACGAGCAGTACTTC. This codes for CASSHGAVLNEQYF.

This clone has a single count. The same CDR3 also results from other DNA sequences found in this sample. The CDR3 DNA sequence: TGTGCCAGCAGCGTAGTGGGCTCTGGGGCCAACGTCCTGACTTTC. Translated, it gives CASSVVGSGANVLTF. J is TRBJ2-6 and V is TRBV9; D is undetermined. This CDR3 comprises 15 residues. V lost 0 bases to trimming and J lost 0 bases, with 4 bases between them. Germline-derived CDR1 and CDR2 are SGDLS and YYNGEE.

CDR3 sequence reads: CASSEEGLQPQHF. For the CDR3, the DNA is TGCGCCAGCAGTGAAGAGGGTTTGCAGCCCCAGCATTTT. V usage is TRBV10-2 and J usage is TRBJ1-5, with D uncertain. This CDR3 comprises 13 residues. The V end lost 3 bases, the J end lost 7 bases, and 10 bases lay between the germline ends. CDR1 is WSHSY, CDR2 SAAADI, per germline.

The rearrangement links TRBV28 to TRBJ1-6; D uncertain. Germline assignment: CDR1 MDHEN and CDR2 SYDVKM. CDR3 length: 17 residues. Trimming removed 6 bases at V and 0 bases at J, with 15 bases between. In DNA form, the CDR3 reads TGTGCCAGCAGCCCCTTCGGAGACTACTCCTATAATTCACCCCTCCACTTT. Protein product: CASSPFGDYSYNSPLHF.

This clone was observed a single time. Other DNA sequences of this sample code for an identical CDR3. The chain couples TRBV20-1 to TRBJ2-3; the D is unclear. Germline V gene data show CDR1 as DFQATT and CDR2 as SNEGSKA (reference sequence). The CDR3 is 11 residues long. V was shortened by 5 bases and J by 6 bases, with 9 bases between the two germline ends. CDR3 sequence: CSALPGDTQYF. The CDR3 DNA sequence: TGCAGTGCTTTGCCCGGGGATACGCAGTATTTT.

The chain recombines TRBV13 with TRBJ2-2; D uncertain. The germline gives CDR1 PRHDT, CDR2 FYEKMQ (reference sequence). The CDR3 contains 15 residues. V lost 0 bases and J lost 3, with 8 bases in between. The chain's CDR3 is CASSLGAVYTGELFF. For the CDR3, the DNA is TGTGCCAGCAGCTTAGGGGCGGTCTACACCGGGGAGCTGTTTTTT.

V usage is TRBV6-6 and J usage is TRBJ2-5; either TRBD1 or TRBD2 may fit D (5 bases each). With the DNA end fitting TRBJ2-7 better, the J assignment may be wrong. In germline, CDR1 is MNHNY, CDR2 SVGAGI (reference sequence). The CDR3 sequence is 13 residues long. The CDR3 reads CASTPLMGVEQYF. CDR3 nucleotides: TGTGCCAGCACCCCCCTAATGGGGGTCGAGCAGTACTTC.

The J gene is TRBJ2-5, the V gene TRBV4-2, with D perhaps TRBD2 (7 bases). The CDR3 contains 15 residues. In germline, CDR1 is LGHNA, CDR2 YNFKEQ. Trimming removed 1 base at V and 5 bases at J, with 14 bases between. The CDR3 nucleotides read TGTGCCAGCAGCCAAGCTACGGGGGGCAGGGAGACCCAGTACTTC. It is translated as CASSQATGGRETQYF.

The chain has TRBV27 and TRBJ2-3; 10 bases agree with TRBD1. From germline, CDR1 is MNHEY and CDR2 SMNVEV (reference sequence). The CDR3 has 16 amino acids. V gave up 6 bases and J gave up 6 bases; unmatched junction bases: 12. CDR3 sequence reads: CASRDRGTGAADTQYF. The CDR3 region has the DNA TGTGCCAGCAGGGATAGAGGGACAGGGGCTGCGGATACGCAGTATTTT.

The gene calls are TRBV19 and TRBJ1-1, with D perhaps matching TRBD1 (5 bases). Looked up from germline, CDR1 is LNHDA and CDR2 is SQIVND (reference sequence). The CDR3 is 14 residues long. The V end lost 3 bases, the J end lost 0 bases, and 8 bases lay between the germline ends. The CDR3 DNA sequence: TGTGCCAGTAGTATGGGACTTGTGAACACTGAAGCTTTCTTT. Translated: CASSMGLVNTEAFF.

The chain combines TRBV11-2 with TRBJ2-5; TRBD2 aligns across 8 bases. The CDR3 covers 14 residues. Germline CDR1 reads SGHAT; CDR2 reads FQNNGV. Unmatched junction bases numbered 9, after V lost 3 bases and J lost 9 bases. The CDR3 here is CASSFPQTRGAQYF. As DNA, the CDR3 is TGTGCCAGCAGCTTCCCCCAAACGCGGGGGGCCCAGTACTTC.